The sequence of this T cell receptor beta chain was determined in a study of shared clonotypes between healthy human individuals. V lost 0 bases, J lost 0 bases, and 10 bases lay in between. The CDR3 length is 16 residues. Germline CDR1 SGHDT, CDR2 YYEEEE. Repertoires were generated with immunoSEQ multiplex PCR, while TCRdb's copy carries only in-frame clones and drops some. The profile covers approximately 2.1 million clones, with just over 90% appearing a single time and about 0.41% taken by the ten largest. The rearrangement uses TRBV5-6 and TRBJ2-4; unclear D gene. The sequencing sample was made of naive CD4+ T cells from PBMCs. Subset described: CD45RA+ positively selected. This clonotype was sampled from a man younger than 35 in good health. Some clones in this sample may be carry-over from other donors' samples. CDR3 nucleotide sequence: TGTGCCAGCAGCTTGGGCCATTGGATAGCCAAAAACATTCAGTACTTC. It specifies CASSLGHWIAKNIQYF.